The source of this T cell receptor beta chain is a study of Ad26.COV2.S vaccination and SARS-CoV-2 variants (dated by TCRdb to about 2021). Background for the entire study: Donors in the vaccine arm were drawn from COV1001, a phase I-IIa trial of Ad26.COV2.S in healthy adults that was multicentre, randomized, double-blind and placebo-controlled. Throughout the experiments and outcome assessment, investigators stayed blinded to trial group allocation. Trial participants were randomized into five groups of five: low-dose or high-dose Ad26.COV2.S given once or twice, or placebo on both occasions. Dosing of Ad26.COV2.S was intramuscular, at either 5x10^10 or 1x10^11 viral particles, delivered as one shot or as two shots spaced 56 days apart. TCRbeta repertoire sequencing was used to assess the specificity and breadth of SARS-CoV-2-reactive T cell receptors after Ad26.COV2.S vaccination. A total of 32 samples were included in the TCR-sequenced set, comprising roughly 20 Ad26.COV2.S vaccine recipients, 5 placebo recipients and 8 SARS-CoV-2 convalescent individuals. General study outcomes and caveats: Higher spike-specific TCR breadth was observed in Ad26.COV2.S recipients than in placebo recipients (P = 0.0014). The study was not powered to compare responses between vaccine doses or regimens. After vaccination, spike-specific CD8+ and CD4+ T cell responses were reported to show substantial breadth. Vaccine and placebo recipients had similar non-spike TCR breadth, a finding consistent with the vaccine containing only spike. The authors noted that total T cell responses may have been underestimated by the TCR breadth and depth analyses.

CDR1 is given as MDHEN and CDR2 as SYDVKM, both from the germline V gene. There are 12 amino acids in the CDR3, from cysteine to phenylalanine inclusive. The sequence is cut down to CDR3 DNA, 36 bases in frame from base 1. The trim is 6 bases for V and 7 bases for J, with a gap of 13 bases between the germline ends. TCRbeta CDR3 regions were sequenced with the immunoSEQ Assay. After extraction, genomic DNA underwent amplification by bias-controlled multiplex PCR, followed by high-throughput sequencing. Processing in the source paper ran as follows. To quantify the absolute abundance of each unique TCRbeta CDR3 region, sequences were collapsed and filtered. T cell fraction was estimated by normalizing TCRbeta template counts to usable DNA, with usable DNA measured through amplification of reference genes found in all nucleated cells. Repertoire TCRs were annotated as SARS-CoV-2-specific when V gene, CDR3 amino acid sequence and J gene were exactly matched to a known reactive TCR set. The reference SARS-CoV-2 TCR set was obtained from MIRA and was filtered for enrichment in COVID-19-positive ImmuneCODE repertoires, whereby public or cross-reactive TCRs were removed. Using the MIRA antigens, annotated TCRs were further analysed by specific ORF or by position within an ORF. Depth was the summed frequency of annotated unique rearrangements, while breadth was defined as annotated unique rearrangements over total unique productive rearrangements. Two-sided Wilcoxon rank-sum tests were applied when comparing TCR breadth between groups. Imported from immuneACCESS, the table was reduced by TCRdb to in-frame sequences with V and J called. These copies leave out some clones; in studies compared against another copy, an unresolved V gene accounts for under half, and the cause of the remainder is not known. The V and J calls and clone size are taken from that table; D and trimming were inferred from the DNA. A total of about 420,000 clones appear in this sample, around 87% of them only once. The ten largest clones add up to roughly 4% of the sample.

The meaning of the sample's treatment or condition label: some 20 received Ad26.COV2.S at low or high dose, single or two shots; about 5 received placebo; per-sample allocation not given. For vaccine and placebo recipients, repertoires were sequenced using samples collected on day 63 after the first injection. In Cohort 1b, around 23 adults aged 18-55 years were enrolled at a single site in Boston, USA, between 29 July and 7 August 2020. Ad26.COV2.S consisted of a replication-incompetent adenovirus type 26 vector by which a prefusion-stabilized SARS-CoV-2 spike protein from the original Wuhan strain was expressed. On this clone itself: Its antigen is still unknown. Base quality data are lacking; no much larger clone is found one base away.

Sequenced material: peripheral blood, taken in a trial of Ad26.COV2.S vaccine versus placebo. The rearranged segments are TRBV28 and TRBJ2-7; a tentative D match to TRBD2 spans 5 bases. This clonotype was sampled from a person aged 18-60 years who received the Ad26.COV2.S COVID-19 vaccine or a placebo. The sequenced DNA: TGTGCCAGCAGCCCCGGGATGGGGGAGCAGTACTTC. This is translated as CASSPGMGEQYF.